This T cell receptor beta chain was observed in a study of human T cells and chemical hapten exposure. V was trimmed by 6 bases and J by 2 bases, leaving 11 bases between them. The CDR3 sequence is 14 residues long. From germline, CDR1 is MNHEY and CDR2 SVGEGT. Each CDR3 protein gets one entry after TCRdb re-called the RACE reads with MiXCR. The sample includes fewer than 95,000 distinct CDR3 sequences, 11% of them seen just once. This clonotype was counted a few times. Time point defined: patch test 2, 6 weeks after DPC sensitization. Treatment meaning: therapeutic diphenylcyclopropenone sensitization with weekly scalp DPC.

This chain joins TRBV6-2 or TRBV6-3 and TRBJ1-5; D unclear. The source material was whole blood, sampled in connection with sensitization to the hapten diphenylcyclopropenone (DPC). The receptor was derived from a middle-aged man with alopecia areata. Some clones in this sample may be carry-over from other donors' samples. The CDR3 here is CASRPRFRNQPQHF. DNA of the CDR3: TGTGCCAGCAGACCGAGATTCCGCAATCAGCCCCAGCATTTT.